The 21 T cell receptor beta chains listed next were all sequenced from one sample in a study of blood T cell repertoires in COVID-19. The protocol was immunoSEQ multiplex PCR, while the TCRdb copy is restricted to in-frame clones and leaves out a portion. This sample has some 130,000 clones, with around 89% found just once. The sequencing input was peripheral blood. The receptors were gathered from a man between 70 and 80 years old with active COVID-19.

The rearrangement uses TRBV15 and TRBJ2-1; 11 nucleotides line up with TRBD1. The V gene end was trimmed by 5 bases and the J gene end by 6 bases; junction bases not matched to a gene: 6. The CDR3 contains 15 residues. Germline CDR1 and CDR2: LNHNV and YYDKDF (reference sequence). The CDR3 sequence: CATSFGQGALNEQFF. CDR3 sequence (DNA): TGTGCCACCAGCTTCGGACAGGGGGCCCTCAATGAGCAGTTCTTC.

The gene calls are TRBV18 and TRBJ1-4; D may be TRBD1 (6 bases). CDR1 is KGHSH and CDR2 is LQKENI in the germline V gene. This CDR3 spans 15 amino acids. Trimming shortened V by 2 bases and J by 6 bases, and 13 bases separated the two germline ends. CDR3 amino acids: CASSPIQGGDEKLFF. As DNA, the CDR3 is TGTGCCAGCTCACCAATCCAAGGGGGGGATGAAAAACTGTTTTTT.

The rearrangement joins TRBV6-6 to TRBJ2-5; 8 nucleotides match TRBD2. V gave up 5 bases and J gave up 5 bases; unmatched junction bases: 7. The CDR3 is made up of 14 amino acids. CDR1 and CDR2 (germline): MNHNY, SVGAGI (reference sequence). Here the CDR3 DNA reads TGTGCCAGCAGTCCTGCGGGAGGCGGGGAGACCCAGTACTTC. The encoded protein is CASSPAGGGETQYF.

The genes are TRBV7-2 and TRBJ2-5; D perhaps matches TRBD2 (5 bases). CDR1 SGHTA and CDR2 FQGNSA come from the germline V gene. The CDR3 totals 17 residues. The V and J ends lost 1 base and 5 bases respectively, with 20 bases between them. CDR3 region: CASSLEGRLALVETQYF. As DNA, the CDR3 is TGTGCCAGCAGCTTAGAAGGGAGACTCGCTTTGGTGGAGACCCAGTACTTC.

The rearrangement links TRBV7-2 to TRBJ2-5; 9 bases agree with TRBD1. This CDR3 contains 17 residues. Looked up from germline, CDR1 is SGHTA and CDR2 is FQGNSA. V trimming: 2 bases; J trimming: 5 bases; junction bases outside the gene matches: 12. CDR3 in DNA: TGTGCCAGCAGCTTATATAGTGACAGGGGGTTTTATGAGACCCAGTACTTC. Residues: CASSLYSDRGFYETQYF.

This chain links TRBV5-1 with TRBJ2-5, with a possible D match to TRBD2 (6 bases). CDR3 length: 15 amino acids. V was shortened by 5 bases and J by 2 bases, with 16 bases between the two germline ends. Germline CDR1 SGHRS, CDR2 YFSETQ. The CDR3 loop reads CASRAEGGKQETQYF. CDR3 bases: TGCGCCAGCAGAGCGGAGGGAGGCAAGCAAGAGACCCAGTACTTC. Full variable domain (outside the CDR3, taken from reference TRBV5-1 and TRBJ2-5): KAGVTQTPRYLIKTRGQQVTLSCSPISGHRSVSWYQQTPGQGLQFLFEYFSETQRNKGNFPGRFSGRQFSNSRSEMNVSTLELGDSALYLCASRAEGGKQETQYFGPGTRLLVL.

The rearrangement links TRBV2 to TRBJ2-6, with unresolved D. This CDR3 contains 15 residues. The germline gives CDR1 SNHLY, CDR2 FYNNEI. V lost 4 bases and J lost 2, with 9 bases in between. The CDR3 nucleotides read TGTGCCAGCAGTGGGGTGGGCGCTGGGGCCAACGTCCTGACTTTC. It encodes CASSGVGAGANVLTF.

The rearrangement joins TRBV19 to TRBJ1-3, with 9 bases that match TRBD1. CDR1 is LNHDA and CDR2 is SQIVND in the germline V gene (reference sequence). The CDR3 spans 13 residues. V lost 10 bases, J lost 2 bases, and 3 bases stayed unmatched. CDR3 DNA sequence: TGTGCCACTGGACAGGGGACTGGAAACACCATATATTTT. This encodes CATGQGTGNTIYF.

This clone was recorded only once. CDR3 nucleotides: TGTGCCAGCAGCTTGGGGGCCGGGCGATCCGAGCAGTACTTC. Encoded protein: CASSLGAGRSEQYF. The chain couples TRBV11-2 to TRBJ2-7, with D perhaps TRBD1 (6 bases). Germline V gives CDR1 SGHAT, CDR2 FQNNGV. This CDR3 region has 14 residues. The ends were cut back, 3 bases at V and 6 bases at J, with 15 bases in the middle.

V gene TRBV9 combines with J gene TRBJ2-1; D is uncertain. The CDR3 has 20 amino acids. V was cut by 0 bases and J by 0 bases, with 22 bases left in between. Germline V lookup: CDR1 SGDLS, CDR2 YYNGEE. CDR3 coding DNA: TGTGCCAGCAGCGTAGCTGGGTGGGCCGTATCCCCGAGCTCCTACAATGAGCAGTTCTTC. Translated, it gives CASSVAGWAVSPSSYNEQFF.

The chain combines TRBV5-1 with TRBJ1-2; no clear D. CDR1 and CDR2 (germline): SGHRS, YFSETQ. With 3 bases removed from V and 8 bases from J, the gap between germline ends came to 11 bases. The CDR3 is 12 residues long. Here the CDR3 reads CASSSLGEGYTF. The CDR3 bases are TGCGCCAGCAGCTCCTTAGGAGAGGGCTACACCTTC.

The chain links TRBV6-5 to TRBJ2-2, with 8 bases matching TRBD2. V was clipped by 8 bases and J by 4 bases; unmatched bases: 9. The germline CDR1 and CDR2 sequences are MNHEY and SVGAGI. The CDR3 is 15 amino acids. The CDR3, as DNA: TGTGCCAGCCGCCAGCGGGAGAGGGGCACCGGGGAGCTGTTTTTT. It specifies CASRQRERGTGELFF.

The chain couples TRBV14 to TRBJ2-1; no clear D. The CDR3 runs to 11 residues. V was shortened by 2 bases and J by 9 bases, with 5 bases between the two germline ends. Germline lookup yields CDR1 SGHDN and CDR2 FVKESK. The CDR3 DNA reads TGTGCCAGCAGCCAATATAGTGAGCAGTTCTTC. Translation gives CASSQYSEQFF.

J is TRBJ2-1 and V is TRBV4-2; TRBD2 is a possible D gene (5 bases). The CDR3 consists of 13 residues. Germline loops: CDR1 LGHNA, CDR2 YNFKEQ. V dropped 8 bases and J dropped 9 bases, with 17 bases sitting between them. CDR3 bases: TGTGCCAGCGGTCGACGTAGCGTTGGTGAGCAGTTCTTC. The encoded protein is CASGRRSVGEQFF.

The J gene is TRBJ1-1, the V gene TRBV30, with 9 bases matching TRBD1. CDR3 length: 15 amino acids. Trimming cost V 2 bases and J 6 bases; bases outside gene matches: 10. The germline V gene encodes CDR1 GTSNPN and CDR2 SVGIG (reference sequence). CDR3 in DNA: TGTGCCTGGAGTCCCCGGACAGGGGTAGGAGCTGAAGCTTTCTTT. This encodes CAWSPRTGVGAEAFF.

This clone was detected once. The chain joins TRBV11-2 to TRBJ1-5; D not resolved. The V gene lost 5 bases and the J gene lost 6 bases, with 8 bases spanning the gap. This CDR3 is built from 12 residues. CDR1 is SGHAT, CDR2 FQNNGV, per germline. The CDR3 region has the DNA TGTGCCAGCAGCGTCACCGGTCAGCCCCAGCATTTT. Translated: CASSVTGQPQHF.

The V call is TRBV29-1, the J call TRBJ1-2; 8 nucleotides line up with TRBD1. CDR3 length: 12 amino acids. With 7 bases clipped from V and 8 bases from J, the junction kept 9 bases outside the gene matches. Germline-derived CDR1 and CDR2 are SQVTM and ANQGSEA. CDR3 nucleotide sequence: TGCAGCGGGGGACAGGAAGTCAACGGCTACACCTTC. Amino acid sequence: CSGGQEVNGYTF.

Note on this clone: Germline and junction disagree at one end, which may indicate a read error. DNA for the CDR3: TGTGCTAGCAGCCGGGACAGGGCAAACACCGGGGAGCTGTTTTTT. Protein: CASSRDRANTGELFF. The chain links TRBV7-7 to TRBJ2-2, with 9 bases lining up with TRBD1. The V gene's germline CDR1 is SSHAT and CDR2 FNYEAQ (reference sequence). CDR3 size: 15 residues.

The chain is built from TRBV9 and TRBJ2-5; a weak D match, TRBD1 (5 bases). The germline V gene has CDR1 SGDLS and CDR2 YYNGEE. The CDR3 length is 14 residues. With 0 bases removed from V and 1 base from J, the gap between germline ends came to 7 bases. The CDR3 DNA follows: TGTGCCAGCAGCGTAGGACAGCGCCAAGAGACCCAGTACTTC. This sequence encodes CASSVGQRQETQYF.

The sample holds one count of this clone. J is TRBJ2-7 and V is TRBV11-2; 13 bases line up with TRBD2. Germline assignment: CDR1 SGHAT and CDR2 FQNNGV. The CDR3 is made up of 18 amino acids. Trimming at V came to 5 bases and at J to 3 bases, leaving 13 bases not matched to a gene. CDR3 sequence: CASSNDPTSGRSLYEQYF. DNA of the CDR3: TGTGCCAGCAGCAACGATCCGACTAGCGGGAGGTCCCTCTACGAGCAGTACTTC.

The rearrangement uses TRBV6-5 and TRBJ2-7; D call uncertain. V was shortened by 2 bases and J by 0 bases, with 8 bases between the two germline ends. The germline V gene has CDR1 MNHEY and CDR2 SVGAGI. The CDR3 is 14 amino acids. CDR3: CASSYRKSSYEQYF. CDR3 bases: TGTGCCAGCAGTTACCGAAAGAGCTCCTACGAGCAGTACTTC.